The 14 T cell receptor beta chains reported below all come from one sample, sequenced in a study of T-cell reconstitution after alpha-beta-depleted transplantation in children. Unique molecular identifiers were used in preparing the TCRbeta library. TCRdb fed the PCR reads into MiXCR, producing one record per CDR3 protein. The sample has over 200,000 distinct CDR3 sequences; 11% are singletons. This specimen consisted of PBMCs, obtained before TCRalphabeta/CD19-depleted stem cell transplant. The receptors were gathered from a child under two years old with acute myeloid leukemia, due to receive a stem cell transplant.

In this sample, this clonotype turned up many times. The rearrangement joins TRBV7-6 to TRBJ2-1; the D gene is possibly TRBD2 (6 bases). Trimming left V 3 bases short and J 5 bases short, with 11 bases between. This CDR3 is built from 14 residues. Germline lookup yields CDR1 SGHVS and CDR2 FNYEAQ. For the CDR3, the DNA is TGTGCCAGCAGCTTGGGCGGGACCAACAATGAGCAGTTCTTC. It codes for CASSLGGTNNEQFF.

There are many counts of this clonotype. The chain uses TRBV14 and TRBJ2-5; tentatively, D is TRBD1 or TRBD2 (5 bases each). V was trimmed by 0 bases and J by 4 bases, leaving 12 bases between them. The CDR3 runs to 15 residues. Germline CDR1 and CDR2: SGHDN and FVKESK. The CDR3 reads CASSQDWGRLETQYF. The DNA for the CDR3 is TGTGCCAGCAGCCAAGATTGGGGACGCCTAGAGACCCAGTACTTC.

In this sample, this clonotype turned up many times. The chain joins TRBV2 to TRBJ2-6, with a weak D call TRBD1 (7 bases). Deletions cut 4 bases from V and 4 bases from J, with 17 bases between. The CDR3 is 17 amino acids. The V gene's germline CDR1 is SNHLY and CDR2 FYNNEI. DNA of the CDR3: TGTGCCAGCAGTGGACAGGGACTGGGTTCCGGGGCCAACGTCCTGACTTTC. This sequence encodes CASSGQGLGSGANVLTF.

This clonotype was observed at least ten times. The chain carries TRBV7-3 and TRBJ1-2, with D unresolved. Germline V gene data show CDR1 as SGHTA and CDR2 as FQGTGA. There are 15 residues in the CDR3. The V and J ends lost 4 bases and 4 bases respectively, with 16 bases between them. CDR3 in amino acids: CASSSRHGLGYGYTF. In DNA form, the CDR3 reads TGTGCCAGCAGCTCACGACATGGGCTAGGCTATGGCTACACCTTC.

In this sample, this clonotype turned up many times. The gene calls are TRBV4-3 and TRBJ2-1; D gene uncertain. Trimming removed 0 bases at V and 0 bases at J, with 12 bases between. The CDR3 totals 17 residues. Per germline, CDR1 LGHNA and CDR2 YSLEER. CDR3: CASSQETSHSSYNEQFF. The CDR3 DNA reads TGCGCCAGCAGCCAAGAAACTTCCCATAGCTCCTACAATGAGCAGTTCTTC.

This clonotype was picked up many times. The genes are TRBV20-1 and TRBJ2-1; D may correspond to TRBD1 or TRBD2 (5 bases each). CDR1 is DFQATT and CDR2 is SNEGSKA in the germline V gene (reference sequence). The CDR3 consists of 15 residues. The V and J ends lost 5 bases and 4 bases respectively, with 18 bases between them. The CDR3: CSAAGLGDYYNEQFF. In DNA, the CDR3 is TGCAGTGCTGCCGGGCTGGGGGATTATTACAATGAGCAGTTCTTC.

The rearrangement joins TRBV7-8 to TRBJ2-7; D is unresolved. Trimming removed 3 bases at V and 5 bases at J, with 11 bases between. Germline V gene data show CDR1 as SGHVS and CDR2 as FQNEAQ. CDR3 length: 13 residues. The CDR3 DNA reads as TGTGCCAGCAGCTTGTTAAGATGGGACGAGCAGTACTTC. It is translated as CASSLLRWDEQYF.

This clonotype has at least ten counts. The chain couples TRBV7-2 to TRBJ2-3; D uncertain. CDR3 size: 12 residues. V was cut by 5 bases and J by 6 bases, with 9 bases left in between. Germline lookup yields CDR1 SGHTA and CDR2 FQGNSA. The CDR3 reads CASSHFFDTQYF. The CDR3 bases are TGTGCCAGCAGCCATTTTTTCGATACGCAGTATTTT.

This clonotype was counted only a few times. The V call is TRBV19, the J call TRBJ1-5; TRBD1 might be the D (6 bases). The CDR3 has 16 amino acids. Germline V lookup: CDR1 LNHDA, CDR2 SQIVND (reference sequence). Trimming took off 9 bases at V and 0 bases at J, with 18 bases between the two ends. The CDR3, as DNA: TGTGCCAGCGACGGGGGGGGCGGATATAGCAATCAGCCCCAGCATTTT. Amino acids: CASDGGGGYSNQPQHF.

This clonotype was found a few times. CDR3 in amino acids: CASSLDAGRRGSRRNEQFF. CDR3 nucleotide sequence: TGTGCCAGCAGCTTAGATGCGGGGCGTCGAGGGAGCAGGAGGAATGAGCAGTTCTTC. The chain is built from TRBV7-2 and TRBJ2-1; possibly TRBD2 for D (6 bases). The V end was cut by 1 base, the J end by 7 bases, with 26 bases between. CDR3 size: 19 residues. Germline V CDR1 and CDR2: SGHTA, FQGNSA.

This clonotype was recorded many times. The chain carries TRBV12-3 or TRBV12-4 and TRBJ2-3; D is uncertain. The CDR3 has 15 residues. V lost 5 bases and J lost 0, with 12 bases in between. CDR3 DNA: TGTGCCAGCAGTGCTGAAGGGCTAAGCACAGATACGCAGTATTTT. Translated: CASSAEGLSTDTQYF.

The rearrangement links TRBV12-3 or TRBV12-4 to TRBJ2-7; TRBD1 aligns across 8 bases. The CDR3 contains 13 residues. With V trimmed by 7 bases and J by 5 bases, 7 bases remained unmatched. Written as DNA, the CDR3 is TGTGCCAGCACCCGAGACAGGGGAAACGAGCAGTACTTC. As protein: CASTRDRGNEQYF.

The sample holds many counts of this clonotype. The rearrangement joins TRBV29-1 to TRBJ2-4, with D perhaps matching TRBD2 (7 bases). Looked up from germline, CDR1 is SQVTM and CDR2 is ANQGSEA. There are 14 residues in the CDR3. Trimming removed 3 bases from V and 0 bases from J, with 9 bases in between. Here the CDR3 DNA reads TGCAGCGTTGAGAGGGGGGGAGCCAAAAACATTCAGTACTTC. Translated, it gives CSVERGGAKNIQYF.

In its sample, this clonotype was seen many times. J is TRBJ1-2 and V is TRBV18, with TRBD1 as a possible D gene (6 bases). Trimming left V 0 bases short and J 6 bases short, with 14 bases between. The V gene's germline CDR1 is KGHSH and CDR2 LQKENI. CDR3 length equals 15 residues. This CDR3 reads CASSPPIQGGDGYTF. CDR3 nucleotides: TGTGCCAGCTCACCACCGATACAGGGAGGCGATGGCTACACCTTC.